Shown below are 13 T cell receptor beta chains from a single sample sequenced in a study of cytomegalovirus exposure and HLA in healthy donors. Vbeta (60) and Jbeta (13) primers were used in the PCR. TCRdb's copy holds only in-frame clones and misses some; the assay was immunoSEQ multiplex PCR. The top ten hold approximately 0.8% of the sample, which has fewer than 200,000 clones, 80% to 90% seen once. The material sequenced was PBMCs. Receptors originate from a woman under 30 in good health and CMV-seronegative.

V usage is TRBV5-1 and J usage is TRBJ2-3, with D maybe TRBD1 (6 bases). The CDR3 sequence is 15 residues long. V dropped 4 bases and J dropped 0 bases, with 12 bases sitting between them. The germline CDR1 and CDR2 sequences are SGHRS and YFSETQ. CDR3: CASSRTASSTDTQYF. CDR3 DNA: TGCGCCAGCAGCCGGACAGCCTCTAGCACAGATACGCAGTATTTT.

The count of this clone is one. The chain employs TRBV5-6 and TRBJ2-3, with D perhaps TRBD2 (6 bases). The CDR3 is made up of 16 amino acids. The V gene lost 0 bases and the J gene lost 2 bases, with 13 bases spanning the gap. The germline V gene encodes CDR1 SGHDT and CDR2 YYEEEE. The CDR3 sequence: CASSLDFGGATDTQYF. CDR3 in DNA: TGTGCCAGCAGCTTGGATTTCGGGGGAGCCACAGATACGCAGTATTTT.

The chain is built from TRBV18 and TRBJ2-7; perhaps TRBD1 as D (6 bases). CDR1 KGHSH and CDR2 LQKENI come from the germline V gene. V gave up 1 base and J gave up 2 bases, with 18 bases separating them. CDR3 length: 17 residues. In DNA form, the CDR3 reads TGTGCCAGCTCACCACTCGCCGCAGGACAGAAGACCTACGAGCAGTACTTC. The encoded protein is CASSPLAAGQKTYEQYF.

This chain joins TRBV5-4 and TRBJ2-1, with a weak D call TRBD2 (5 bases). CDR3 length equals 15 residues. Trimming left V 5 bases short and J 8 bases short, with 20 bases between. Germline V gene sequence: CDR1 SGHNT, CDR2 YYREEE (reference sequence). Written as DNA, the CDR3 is TGTGCCAGCAGATTTCTAGCCGGAGGATTCCATGAGCAGTTCTTC. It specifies CASRFLAGGFHEQFF.

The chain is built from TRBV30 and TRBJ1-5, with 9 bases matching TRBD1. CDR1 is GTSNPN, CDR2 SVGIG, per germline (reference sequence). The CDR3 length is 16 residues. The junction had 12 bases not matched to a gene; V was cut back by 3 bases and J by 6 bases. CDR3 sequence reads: CAWRAQGAALGQPQHF. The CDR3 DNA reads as TGTGCCTGGAGGGCACAGGGGGCCGCTCTGGGTCAGCCCCAGCATTTT.

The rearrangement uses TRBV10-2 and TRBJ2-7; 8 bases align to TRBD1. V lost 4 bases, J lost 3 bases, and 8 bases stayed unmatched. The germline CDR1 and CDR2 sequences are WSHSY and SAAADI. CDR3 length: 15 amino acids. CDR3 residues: CASSGAGTGSYEQYF. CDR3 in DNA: TGCGCCAGCAGTGGAGCCGGGACAGGTAGCTACGAGCAGTACTTC.

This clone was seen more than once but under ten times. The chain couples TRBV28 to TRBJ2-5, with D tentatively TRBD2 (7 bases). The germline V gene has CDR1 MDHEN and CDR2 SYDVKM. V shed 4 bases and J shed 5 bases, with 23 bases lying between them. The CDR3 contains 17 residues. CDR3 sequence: CASSYRGEGLEGETQYF. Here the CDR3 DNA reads TGTGCCAGCAGTTATAGGGGGGAGGGCCTTGAGGGGGAGACCCAGTACTTC.

CDR3 bases: TGTGCCAGCAGCCCAATTGACAGGGAATACACCATATATTTT. This encodes CASSPIDREYTIYF. V and J are TRBV28 and TRBJ1-3; 7 bases match TRBD1. Losses at the gene ends were 6 bases for V and 8 bases for J; bases not matched to a gene: 10. Germline CDR1 reads MDHEN; CDR2 reads SYDVKM. This CDR3 spans 14 amino acids.

Here the CDR3 reads CASSQDHGLAALTTQYF. In DNA form, the CDR3 reads TGCGCCAGCAGCCAAGATCACGGACTAGCGGCTTTAACTACGCAGTATTTT. V gene TRBV4-3 combines with J gene TRBJ2-3; TRBD2 aligns across 10 bases. V shed 0 bases, J shed 8 bases, and the junction held 11 bases outside the gene matches. CDR1 and CDR2 from the germline V gene are LGHNA and YSLEER. The CDR3 covers 17 residues.

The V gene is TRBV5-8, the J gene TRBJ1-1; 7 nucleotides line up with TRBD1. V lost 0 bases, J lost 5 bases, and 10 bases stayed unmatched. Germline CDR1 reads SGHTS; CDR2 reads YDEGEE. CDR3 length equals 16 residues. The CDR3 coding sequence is TGTGCCAGCAGCTTGGAAACCGGGACAGTAAAAACTGAAGCTTTCTTT. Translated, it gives CASSLETGTVKTEAFF.

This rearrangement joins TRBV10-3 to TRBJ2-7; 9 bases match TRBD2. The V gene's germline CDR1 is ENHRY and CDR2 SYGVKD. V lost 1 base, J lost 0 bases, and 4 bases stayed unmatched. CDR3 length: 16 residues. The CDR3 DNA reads TGTGCCATCAGTGAGTGGGGAGCGGGGGGCTCCTACGAGCAGTACTTC. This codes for CAISEWGAGGSYEQYF.

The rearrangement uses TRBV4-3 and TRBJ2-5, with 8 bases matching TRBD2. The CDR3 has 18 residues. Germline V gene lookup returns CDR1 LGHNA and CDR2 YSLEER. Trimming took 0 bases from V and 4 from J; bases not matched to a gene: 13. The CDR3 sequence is CASSQEGRSGSPLETQYF. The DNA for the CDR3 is TGCGCCAGCAGCCAAGAAGGTCGGAGCGGGAGTCCCCTAGAGACCCAGTACTTC.

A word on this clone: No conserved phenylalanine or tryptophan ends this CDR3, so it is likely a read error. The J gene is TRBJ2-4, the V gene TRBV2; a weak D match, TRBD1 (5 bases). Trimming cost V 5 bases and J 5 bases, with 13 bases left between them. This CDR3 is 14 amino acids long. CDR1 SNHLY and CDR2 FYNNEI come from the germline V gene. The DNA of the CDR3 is TGTGCCAGCAGTCGACAGTTGGCTGAAAACATTCAGTACCTC. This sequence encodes CASSRQLAENIQYL.